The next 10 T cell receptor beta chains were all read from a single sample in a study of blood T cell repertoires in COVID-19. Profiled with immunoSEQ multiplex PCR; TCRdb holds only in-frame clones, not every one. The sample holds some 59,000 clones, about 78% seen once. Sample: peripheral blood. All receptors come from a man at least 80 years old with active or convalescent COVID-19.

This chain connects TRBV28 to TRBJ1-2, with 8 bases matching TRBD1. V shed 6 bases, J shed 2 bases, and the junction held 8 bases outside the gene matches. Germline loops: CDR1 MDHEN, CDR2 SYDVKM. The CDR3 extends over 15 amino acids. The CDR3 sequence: CASSRTGGINYGYTF. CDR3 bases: TGTGCCAGCAGCCGAACAGGGGGAATAAACTATGGCTACACCTTC.

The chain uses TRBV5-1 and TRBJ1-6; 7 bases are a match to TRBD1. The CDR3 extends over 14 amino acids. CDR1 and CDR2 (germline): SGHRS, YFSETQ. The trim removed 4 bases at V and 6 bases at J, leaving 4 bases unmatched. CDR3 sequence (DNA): TGCGCCAGCAGCGCTGACAGGGTTAATTCACCCCTCCACTTT. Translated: CASSADRVNSPLHF.

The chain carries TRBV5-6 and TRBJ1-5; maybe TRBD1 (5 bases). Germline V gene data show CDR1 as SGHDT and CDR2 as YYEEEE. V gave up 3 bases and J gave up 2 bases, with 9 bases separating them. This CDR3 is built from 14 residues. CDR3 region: CASSWGDRNQPQHF. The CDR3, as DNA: TGTGCCAGCAGCTGGGGGGACCGCAATCAGCCCCAGCATTTT.

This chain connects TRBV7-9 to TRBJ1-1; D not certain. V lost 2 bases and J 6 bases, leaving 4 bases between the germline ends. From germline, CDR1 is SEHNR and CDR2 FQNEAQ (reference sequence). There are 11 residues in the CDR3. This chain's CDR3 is CASSLYAEAFF. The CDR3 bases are TGTGCCAGCAGCTTATATGCTGAAGCTTTCTTT. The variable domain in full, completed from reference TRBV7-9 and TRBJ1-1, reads DTGVSQNPRHKITKRGQNVTFRCDPISEHNRLYWYRQTLGQGPEFLTYFQNEAQLEKSRLLSDRFSAERPKGSFSTLEIQRTEQGDSAMYLCASSLYAEAFFGQGTRLTVV.

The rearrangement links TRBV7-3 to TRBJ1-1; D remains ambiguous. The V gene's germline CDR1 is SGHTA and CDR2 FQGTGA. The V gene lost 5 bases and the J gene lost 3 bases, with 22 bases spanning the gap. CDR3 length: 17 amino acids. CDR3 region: CASSPTLDTNNDTEAFF. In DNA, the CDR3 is TGTGCCAGCAGCCCCACCCTTGACACGAATAACGACACTGAAGCTTTCTTT.

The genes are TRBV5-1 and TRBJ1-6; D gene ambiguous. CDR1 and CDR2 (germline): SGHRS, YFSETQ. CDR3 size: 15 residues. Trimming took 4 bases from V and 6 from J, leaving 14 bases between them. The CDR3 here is CASSPTTSGNSPLHF. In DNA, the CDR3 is TGCGCCAGCAGCCCTACGACCTCGGGTAATTCACCCCTCCACTTT.

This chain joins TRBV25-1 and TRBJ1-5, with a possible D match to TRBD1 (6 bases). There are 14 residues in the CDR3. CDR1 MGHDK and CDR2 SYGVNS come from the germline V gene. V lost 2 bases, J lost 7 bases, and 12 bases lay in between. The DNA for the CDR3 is TGTGCCAGCAGTGAACCGGGAACAGGGCAGCCCCAGCATTTT. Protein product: CASSEPGTGQPQHF.

The CDR3 coding sequence is TGTGCCAGCCGCCCGGGACAGAACACCGGGGAGCTGTTTTTT. Amino acids: CASRPGQNTGELFF. The chain joins TRBV7-2 to TRBJ2-2; D possibly corresponds to TRBD1 (6 bases). The CDR3 covers 14 residues. Germline V gene sequence: CDR1 SGHTA, CDR2 FQGNSA. Deletions cut 8 bases from V and 1 base from J, with 11 bases between.

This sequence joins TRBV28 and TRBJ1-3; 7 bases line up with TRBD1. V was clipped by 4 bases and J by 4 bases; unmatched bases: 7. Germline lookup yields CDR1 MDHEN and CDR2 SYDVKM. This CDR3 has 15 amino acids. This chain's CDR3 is CASSSAGTDGNTIYF. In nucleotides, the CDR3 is TGTGCCAGCAGTTCTGCCGGGACAGACGGAAACACCATATATTTT.

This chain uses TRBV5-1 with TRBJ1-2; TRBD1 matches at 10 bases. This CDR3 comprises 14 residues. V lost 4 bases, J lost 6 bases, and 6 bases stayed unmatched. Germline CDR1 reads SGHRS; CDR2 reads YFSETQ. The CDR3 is CASSAGQGLNGYTF. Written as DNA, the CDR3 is TGCGCCAGCAGCGCGGGACAGGGGCTTAATGGCTACACCTTC.